A selection of T cell receptor beta chains follows, all from one sample in a study of blood T cell repertoires in COVID-19. TCRdb's table, derived via immunoSEQ multiplex PCR, lists solely in-frame clones and lacks some. Of 250,000 or so clones detected, roughly nine tenths appear once; the ten largest clones hold around 5.9%. Specimen: peripheral blood. These receptors all stem from a man aged 55 to 69 with acute or convalescent COVID-19. CDR3s include the opening cysteine and the closing phenylalanine or tryptophan. A D gene is named only where the DNA matches it firmly. Expanded clones are given a class, and other clones once, few, many or no size at all.

abundance: NA; v_gene: TRBV28; d_gene: NA; len: 17; j_gene: TRBJ2-3; CDR3nt: TGTGCCAGCAGCCGAACGATCGGGTACGCGGGCACAGATACGCAGTATTTT; CDR3aa: CASSRTIGYAGTDTQYF
abundance: NA; v_gene: TRBV7-2; d_gene: NA; len: 13; j_gene: TRBJ1-2; CDR3nt: TGTGCCAGCAGCTCCGCGGTGGTGCAGGGCTACACCTTC; CDR3aa: CASSSAVVQGYTF
abundance: NA; v_gene: TRBV7-7; d_gene: TRBD1; len: 16; j_gene: TRBJ2-1; CDR3nt: TGTGCTAGCAGCTTAGCACCAGGACAGGGTATCAATGAGCAGTTCTTC; CDR3aa: CASSLAPGQGINEQFF
abundance: NA; v_gene: TRBV7-3; d_gene: NA; len: 15; j_gene: TRBJ2-7; CDR3nt: TGTGCCAGCAGCCCAAGGGCGGGTTCCTCCTACGAGCAGTACTTC; CDR3aa: CASSPRAGSSYEQYF
abundance: NA; v_gene: TRBV10-3; d_gene: TRBD2; len: 16; j_gene: TRBJ2-1; CDR3nt: TGTGCCATCAGTGAGCCGGGGCGGGAGGGCAGGAATGAGCAGTTCTTC; CDR3aa: CAISEPGREGRNEQFF
abundance: NA; v_gene: TRBV7-3; d_gene: TRBD2; len: 15; j_gene: TRBJ2-2; CDR3nt: TGTGCCAGCAGCTTAGAGGGGCGGGGGACCGGGGAGCTGTTTTTT; CDR3aa: CASSLEGRGTGELFF
abundance: NA; v_gene: TRBV7-6; d_gene: TRBD2; len: 16; j_gene: TRBJ2-2; CDR3nt: TGTGCCAGCAGCCGAACCACTAGCGGGAGGTCCGGGGAGCTGTTTTTT; CDR3aa: CASSRTTSGRSGELFF
abundance: NA; v_gene: TRBV4-1; d_gene: NA; len: 15; j_gene: TRBJ2-7; CDR3nt: TGCGCCAGCAGCCAGGTACTAGAAGGGCTAGGCGAGCAGTACTTC; CDR3aa: CASSQVLEGLGEQYF
abundance: NA; v_gene: TRBV28; d_gene: TRBD2; len: 16; j_gene: TRBJ2-1; CDR3nt: TGTGCCAGCAGTTTAAGGCTAGCGGGAGCCTACAATGAGCAGTTCTTC; CDR3aa: CASSLRLAGAYNEQFF
abundance: once; v_gene: TRBV4-2; d_gene: TRBD1; len: 17; j_gene: TRBJ2-7; CDR3nt: TGTGCCAGCAGCCAAGTCCAAGGGACAGGGCCAACCTACGAGCAGTACTTC; CDR3aa: CASSQVQGTGPTYEQYF
abundance: NA; v_gene: TRBV28; d_gene: NA; len: 11; j_gene: TRBJ1-4; CDR3nt: TGTGCCAGCAGTCTTAATGAAAAACTGTTTTTT; CDR3aa: CASSLNEKLFF
abundance: NA; v_gene: TRBV25-1; d_gene: NA; len: 16; j_gene: TRBJ2-7; CDR3nt: TGTGCCAGCAGTGGTAAGCCAAACCAGGACATCTACGAGCAGTACTTC; CDR3aa: CASSGKPNQDIYEQYF
abundance: NA; v_gene: TRBV7-8; d_gene: TRBD2; len: 14; j_gene: TRBJ2-1; CDR3nt: TGTGCCAGCAGCTTAGTGGGACTAGCGGGTGAGCAGTTCTTC; CDR3aa: CASSLVGLAGEQFF
abundance: NA; v_gene: TRBV30; d_gene: NA; len: 14; j_gene: TRBJ1-3; CDR3nt: TGTGCCTGGAGTGTTAGCCTCTCTGGAAACACCATATATTTT; CDR3aa: CAWSVSLSGNTIYF
abundance: once; v_gene: TRBV7-3; d_gene: NA; len: 15; j_gene: TRBJ2-7; CDR3nt: TGTGCCAGCAGCTTGAGGACAGTACCTCCCTACGAGCAGTACTTC; CDR3aa: CASSLRTVPPYEQYF
abundance: NA; v_gene: TRBV24-1; d_gene: NA; len: 13; j_gene: TRBJ2-1; CDR3nt: TGTGCCACGGGAGATGCGCTGCCCAATGAGCAGTTCTTC; CDR3aa: CATGDALPNEQFF
abundance: many; v_gene: TRBV7-3; d_gene: NA; len: 13; j_gene: TRBJ1-1; CDR3nt: TGTGCCAGCAGCGCCCAACAGAACACTGAAGCTTTCTTT; CDR3aa: CASSAQQNTEAFF
abundance: NA; v_gene: TRBV9; d_gene: NA; len: 14; j_gene: TRBJ1-6; CDR3nt: TGTGCCAGCAGCGCCGGGACAAATAATTCACCCCTCCACTTT; CDR3aa: CASSAGTNNSPLHF
abundance: NA; v_gene: TRBV5-1; d_gene: NA; len: 14; j_gene: TRBJ1-1; CDR3nt: TGCGCCAGCAGCTTCCGGGACACATTCACTGAAGCTTTCTTT; CDR3aa: CASSFRDTFTEAFF
abundance: NA; v_gene: TRBV6-6; d_gene: NA; len: 12; j_gene: TRBJ2-1; CDR3nt: TGTGCCACCCAACGAGTTGAGGCTGAGCAGTTCTTC; CDR3aa: CATQRVEAEQFF
abundance: NA; v_gene: TRBV6-6; d_gene: TRBD1; len: 15; j_gene: TRBJ2-5; CDR3nt: TGTGCCAGCAGTCCCCGGGACAGGGGGCGAGAGACCCAGTACTTC; CDR3aa: CASSPRDRGRETQYF
abundance: NA; v_gene: TRBV4-3; d_gene: NA; len: 15; j_gene: TRBJ2-7; CDR3nt: TGCGCCAGCAGCCAAGAACGGAGGGACTCCTACGAGCAGTACTTC; CDR3aa: CASSQERRDSYEQYF
abundance: NA; v_gene: TRBV10-3; d_gene: NA; len: 18; j_gene: TRBJ2-1; CDR3nt: TGTGCCATCAGTGAGCTTTCTCGAAGGGGGAGAGGGTACAATGAGCAGTTCTTC; CDR3aa: CAISELSRRGRGYNEQFF
abundance: NA; v_gene: TRBV28; d_gene: TRBD2; len: 16; j_gene: TRBJ2-4; CDR3nt: TGTGCCAGCAGTTCTCTAGCGGGAGCGGACAAAAACATTCAGTACTTC; CDR3aa: CASSSLAGADKNIQYF
abundance: NA; v_gene: TRBV2; d_gene: TRBD2; len: 14; j_gene: TRBJ2-1; CDR3nt: TGTGCCAGCAGTGAATTGCGGGAGAGGAATGAGCAGTTCTTC; CDR3aa: CASSELRERNEQFF
abundance: NA; v_gene: TRBV10-3; d_gene: NA; len: 14; j_gene: TRBJ1-1; CDR3nt: TGTGCCACCCATGGGCGGGGGGCGAACACTGAAGCTTTCTTT; CDR3aa: CATHGRGANTEAFF
abundance: NA; v_gene: TRBV6-2/TRBV6-3; d_gene: TRBD1; len: 17; j_gene: TRBJ1-5; CDR3nt: TGTGCCAGCAGTTACTCCATCCGGGACAGCGCAAATCAGCCCCAGCATTTT; CDR3aa: CASSYSIRDSANQPQHF
abundance: NA; v_gene: TRBV5-6; d_gene: NA; len: 14; j_gene: TRBJ1-1; CDR3nt: TGTGCCAGCAGCTCTGCTAGACGGAACACTGAAGCTTTCTTT; CDR3aa: CASSSARRNTEAFF